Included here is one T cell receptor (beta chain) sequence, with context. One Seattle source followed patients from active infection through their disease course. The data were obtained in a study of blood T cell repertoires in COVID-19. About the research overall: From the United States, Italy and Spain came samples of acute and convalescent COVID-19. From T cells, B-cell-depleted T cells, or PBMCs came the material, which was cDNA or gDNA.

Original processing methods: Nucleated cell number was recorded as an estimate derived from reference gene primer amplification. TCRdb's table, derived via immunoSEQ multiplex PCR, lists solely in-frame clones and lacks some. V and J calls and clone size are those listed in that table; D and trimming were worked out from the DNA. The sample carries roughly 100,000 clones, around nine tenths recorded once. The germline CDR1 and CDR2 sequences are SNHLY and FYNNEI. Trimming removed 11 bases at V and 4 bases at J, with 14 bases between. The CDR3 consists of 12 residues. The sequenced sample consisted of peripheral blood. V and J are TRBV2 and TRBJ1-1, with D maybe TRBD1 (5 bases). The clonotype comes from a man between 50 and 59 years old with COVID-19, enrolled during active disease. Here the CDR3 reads CADGRRGTEAFF. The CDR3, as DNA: TGTGCCGATGGTAGGAGGGGCACTGAAGCTTTCTTT.